Below are 3 T cell receptor beta chains sequenced from a single sample in a study of CD8+ T cells in alopecia areata. As for treatment: oral pan-JAK inhibitor, 5-10 mg twice daily. Once RNA had been extracted, it was reverse transcribed into cDNA to act as the sequencing template. The data were produced by immunoSEQ multiplex PCR, yet TCRdb's version contains in-frame clones alone and is incomplete. Altogether around 140,000 clones are present, about 88% being singletons, with the ten largest covering around 13%. The sequences come from CD8+ T cells sorted from blood, collected at week 4, from a patient treated with tofacitinib. These receptors originate from a human donor with alopecia areata.

The chain combines TRBV29-1 with TRBJ1-1; no firm D call. This CDR3 comprises 13 residues. The germline V gene encodes CDR1 SQVTM and CDR2 ANQGSEA. Trimming left V 1 base short and J 4 bases short, with 10 bases between. CDR3 nucleotide sequence: TGCAGCGTTGAAGGTGGCCCGCCCACTGAAGCTTTCTTT. It translates to CSVEGGPPTEAFF.

This clone appeared a few times. This chain links TRBV6-5 with TRBJ2-5, with TRBD2 identical over 7 bases. V lost 5 bases and J lost 9; bases outside the gene matches: 12. Germline V CDR1 and CDR2: MNHEY, SVGAGI. This CDR3 region has 14 residues. CDR3 protein: CASSRLAVREAQYF. In DNA, the CDR3 is TGTGCCAGCAGTCGCTTAGCGGTCCGGGAGGCCCAGTACTTC.

The V and J genes are TRBV11-2 and TRBJ2-7; 7 nucleotides line up with TRBD2. V gave up 0 bases and J gave up 5 bases; unmatched junction bases: 10. Looked up from germline, CDR1 is SGHAT and CDR2 is FQNNGV. The CDR3 has 16 amino acids. Here the CDR3 reads CASSLELPGGVDEQYF. Here the CDR3 DNA reads TGTGCCAGCAGCTTAGAGCTTCCGGGAGGAGTCGACGAGCAGTACTTC.